These 5 T cell receptor beta chains share one sample of origin, sequenced in a study of blood T cell repertoires in COVID-19 (dated by TCRdb to about 2020). Library preparation was by the immunoSEQ multiplex PCR assay. TCRdb holds this immuneACCESS table with in-frame rearrangements only. Some clones are missing; in checked studies, unresolved V genes explain under half, and the rest has no known cause. The sample table contains 65,000 to 90,000 clones; only one count was recorded for approximately 80% of them. The top ten hold about 3.9% of the sample. Sequenced sample: peripheral blood. The receptors shown here come from a woman aged 55-70 years with acute or convalescent COVID-19.

This chain links TRBV4-1 with TRBJ2-1; TRBD2 agrees at 14 bases. This CDR3 is built from 15 residues. The germline CDR1 and CDR2 sequences are MGHRA and YSYEKL. Trimming cost V 1 base and J 8 bases; bases outside gene matches: 1. The DNA of the CDR3 is TGCGCCAGCAGCCAAGGGGGACTAGCGGGGGATGAGCAGTTCTTC. It specifies CASSQGGLAGDEQFF.

The V gene is TRBV19, the J gene TRBJ2-6, with D possibly being TRBD2 (7 bases). Germline loops: CDR1 LNHDA, CDR2 SQIVND (reference sequence). Trimming pared 6 bases from V and 0 bases from J, leaving 21 bases between. The CDR3 contains 19 residues. The CDR3 DNA follows: TGTGCCAGTAGGGGGGGGCACCCGGGACCAACCTCTGGGGCCAACGTCCTGACTTTC. It specifies CASRGGHPGPTSGANVLTF. The complete variable domain, with remaining parts taken from reference TRBV19 and TRBJ2-6, reads DGGITQSPKYLFRKEGQNVTLSCEQNLNHDAMYWYRQDPGQGLRLIYYSQIVNDFQKGDIAEGYSVSREKKESFPLTVTSAQKNPTAFYLCASRGGHPGPTSGANVLTFGAGSRLTVL.

The chain joins TRBV29-1 to TRBJ2-1; TRBD2 aligns across 7 bases. There are 14 residues in the CDR3. The junction had 11 bases not matched to a gene; V was cut back by 6 bases and J by 6 bases. The germline gives CDR1 SQVTM, CDR2 ANQGSEA. CDR3 sequence reads: CSVRPGGSPNEQFF. The CDR3, as DNA: TGCAGCGTCCGCCCGGGCGGGAGTCCCAATGAGCAGTTCTTC.

This clone was seen more than once but under ten times. The genes are TRBV2 and TRBJ2-1, with 9 positions matching TRBD2. This CDR3 spans 18 amino acids. The germline V gene has CDR1 SNHLY and CDR2 FYNNEI. The V segment lost 3 bases and the J segment 5 bases; nucleotides outside the gene matches: 14. The CDR3, as DNA: TGTGCCAGCAGTGATATCGGGGGAGGGCTAGCGGGGAACAATGAGCAGTTCTTC. Amino acid sequence: CASSDIGGGLAGNNEQFF.

V gene TRBV9 combines with J gene TRBJ2-7; TRBD2 agrees at 8 bases. This CDR3 has 16 residues. Germline V lookup: CDR1 SGDLS, CDR2 YYNGEE. The junction had 15 bases not matched to a gene; V was cut back by 3 bases and J by 7 bases. CDR3 region: CASSAPHGAGVEEQYF. The CDR3 nucleotides read TGTGCCAGCAGCGCTCCCCATGGAGCGGGAGTGGAGGAGCAGTACTTC.